Shown below are 25 T cell receptor beta chains from a single sample sequenced in a study of Ad26.COV2.S vaccination and SARS-CoV-2 variants (dated by TCRdb to the early 2020s). To prepare the library, the immunoSEQ multiplex PCR assay was applied. TCRdb carries this immuneACCESS record with in-frame sequences only. Its versions omit some clonotypes, under half of them owing to an unresolved V gene in the studies checked, with the rest unexplained. This sample comprises some 290,000 clones, around 84% of them detected only once. The ten largest clones represent 1.9% of the sample. The sample's treatment or condition label is to be understood as: roughly 18 received Ad26.COV2.S at low or high dose, single or two shots; five or six received placebo; per-sample allocation not given. For vaccine and placebo recipients, the sequenced repertoires came from samples collected on day 63 after the first injection.

The sample here was peripheral blood, taken in a trial of Ad26.COV2.S vaccine versus placebo. Source of these receptors: a person between 18 and 59 years old who received the Ad26.COV2.S COVID-19 vaccine or a placebo.

In its sample, this clone was seen once. The chain is built from TRBV6-5 and TRBJ1-1; 8 bases match TRBD1. The germline V gene has CDR1 MNHEY and CDR2 SVGAGI. The V gene end was trimmed by 7 bases and the J gene end by 0 bases; junction bases not matched to a gene: 7. This CDR3 spans 15 amino acids. The CDR3 DNA is TGTGCCAGCATTTCCGGACAGGGCATGAACACTGAAGCTTTCTTT. This sequence encodes CASISGQGMNTEAFF.

The chain combines TRBV30 with TRBJ1-2, with D possibly TRBD1 on 5 matching bases. The length of the CDR3 is 17 residues. The V gene lost 3 bases and the J gene lost 8 bases, with 28 bases spanning the gap. Germline values: CDR1 GTSNPN, CDR2 SVGIG (reference sequence). CDR3 sequence (DNA): TGTGCCTGGAGAGGTATTCCGGCAGGGCTCCTTTTTGGAGGCTACACCTTC. As protein: CAWRGIPAGLLFGGYTF.

The J gene is TRBJ1-2, the V gene TRBV30; possible D gene TRBD1, 5 bases. The V gene's germline CDR1 is GTSNPN and CDR2 SVGIG (reference sequence). V gave up 2 bases and J gave up 7 bases, with 23 bases separating them. CDR3 size: 16 residues. The CDR3 DNA follows: TGTGCCTGGAGTACCGCACGTGGGGCGGGAACGGGTGGCTACACCTTC. It translates to CAWSTARGAGTGGYTF. Complete variable domain (other parts from reference TRBV30 and TRBJ1-2): SQTIHQWPATLVQPVGSPLSLECTVEGTSNPNLYWYRQAAGRGLQLLFYSVGIGQISSEVPQNLSASRPQDRQFILSSKKLLLSDSGFYLCAWSTARGAGTGGYTFGSGTRLTVV.

A single count supports this clone. This chain uses TRBV5-1 with TRBJ2-3; TRBD2 might be the D (6 bases). The CDR3 loop spans 12 amino acids. V was clipped by 3 bases and J by 8 bases, with 10 bases between them. In germline, CDR1 is SGHRS, CDR2 YFSETQ. The CDR3 bases are TGCGCCAGCAGCTCCCGGGAGAGTACGCAGTATTTT. It is translated as CASSSRESTQYF.

This clone was observed a single time. The CDR3 bases are TGTGCCAGCAGTTATTTCGACAGGCCTAACTATGGCTACACCTTC. The encoded protein is CASSYFDRPNYGYTF. J is TRBJ1-2 and V is TRBV6-2 or TRBV6-3; possibly TRBD1 for D (6 bases). The CDR3 runs to 15 residues. Germline V gene sequence: CDR1 MNHEY, CDR2 SVGEGT. Between the trimmed V and J ends, which lost 3 bases and 0 bases, there was a span of 11 bases.

The rearrangement joins TRBV12-3 or TRBV12-4 to TRBJ1-2; weak D call: TRBD1 (6 bases). Trimming took off 6 bases at V and 4 bases at J, with 12 bases between the two ends. The CDR3 is made up of 13 amino acids. The CDR3 coding sequence is TGTGCCAGCAGCTCGACAGGATCCTATGGCTACACCTTC. Translating it yields CASSSTGSYGYTF.

This clone appeared a single time. The gene calls are TRBV5-1 and TRBJ2-1; D not resolved. The ends were cut back, 0 bases at V and 5 bases at J, with 9 bases in the middle. CDR1 and CDR2 from the germline V gene are SGHRS and YFSETQ. The CDR3 sequence is 14 residues long. The CDR3 bases are TGCGCCAGCAGCTTGGCCTTCGGAAACAATGAGCAGTTCTTC. Encoded protein: CASSLAFGNNEQFF.

V gene TRBV24-1 combines with J gene TRBJ2-2; D is unresolved. The CDR3 has 13 residues. Germline-derived CDR1 and CDR2 are KGHDR and SFDVKD. V was cut by 5 bases and J by 0 bases, with 3 bases left in between. Here the CDR3 DNA reads TGTGCCACCAGTGTAACGAACACCGGGGAGCTGTTTTTT. Protein sequence: CATSVTNTGELFF.

This clone was recorded a few times. The chain employs TRBV4-1 and TRBJ1-1; D is possibly TRBD1 (5 bases). This CDR3 spans 14 amino acids. V gave up 3 bases and J gave up 3 bases, with 11 bases separating them. Germline CDR1 and CDR2: MGHRA and YSYEKL. CDR3 bases: TGCGCCAGCAGCCAGTGGCAGGGATACACTGAAGCTTTCTTT. As protein: CASSQWQGYTEAFF.

The chain is built from TRBV5-4 and TRBJ1-1; D unclear. V was shortened by 0 bases and J by 3 bases, with 6 bases between the two germline ends. The germline V gene has CDR1 SGHNT and CDR2 YYREEE (reference sequence). The CDR3 is 13 residues long. The CDR3 DNA follows: TGTGCCAGCAGCTTGGGTCGGGACACTGAAGCTTTCTTT. Protein product: CASSLGRDTEAFF.

This chain joins TRBV7-2 and TRBJ1-4, with D unclear. V was shortened by 1 base and J by 3 bases, with 9 bases between the two germline ends. CDR1 is SGHTA and CDR2 is FQGNSA in the germline V gene. The CDR3 extends over 15 amino acids. CDR3 nucleotide sequence: TGTGCCAGCAGCTTAGAGGCAGCGGCTAATGAAAAACTGTTTTTT. It yields the protein CASSLEAAANEKLFF.

The chain carries TRBV10-1 and TRBJ1-1, with D tentatively TRBD1 (5 bases). Germline V lookup: CDR1 WNHNN, CDR2 SYGVQD (reference sequence). The CDR3 contains 13 residues. Trimming shortened V by 6 bases and J by 5 bases, and 13 bases separated the two germline ends. Here the CDR3 DNA reads TGCGCCAGCAGCCGGGACGAGGGGACTGAAGCTTTCTTT. It is translated as CASSRDEGTEAFF.

The chain links TRBV6-2 or TRBV6-3 to TRBJ1-3; possible D gene TRBD1, 5 bases. Germline values: CDR1 MNHEY, CDR2 SVGEGT. CDR3 length equals 16 residues. Trimming shortened V by 5 bases and J by 0 bases, and 14 bases separated the two germline ends. The CDR3 sequence is CASSLRQGSSGNTIYF. The DNA of the CDR3 is TGTGCCAGCAGTCTCCGCCAGGGAAGCTCTGGAAACACCATATATTTT.

The rearrangement uses TRBV11-2 and TRBJ2-3, with D possibly being TRBD2 (7 bases). With 0 bases removed from V and 1 base from J, the gap between germline ends came to 11 bases. Germline assignment: CDR1 SGHAT and CDR2 FQNNGV. CDR3 size: 16 residues. The CDR3 DNA reads as TGTGCCAGCAGCTTAGATGTGGGGGGGCGCACAGATACGCAGTATTTT. This codes for CASSLDVGGRTDTQYF.

The V gene is TRBV27, the J gene TRBJ1-6; D is possibly TRBD1 (5 bases). Between the trimmed V and J ends, which lost 5 bases and 2 bases, there was a span of 13 bases. In germline, CDR1 is MNHEY, CDR2 SMNVEV (reference sequence). CDR3 size: 16 residues. The CDR3 bases are TGTGCCAGCAGTACTCTCAGGGTACCCTATAATTCACCCCTCCACTTT. Translated, it gives CASSTLRVPYNSPLHF.

The chain carries TRBV5-5 and TRBJ1-5, with 7 positions matching TRBD1. Germline loops: CDR1 SGHKS, CDR2 YYEKEE (reference sequence). The CDR3 extends over 14 amino acids. Trimming took 3 bases from V and 7 from J; bases not matched to a gene: 7. The CDR3 DNA reads TGTGCCAGCAGCTCAGACAGGGTAGGGCAGCCCCAGCATTTT. This encodes CASSSDRVGQPQHF.

The V and J genes are TRBV5-6 and TRBJ2-7; the match to TRBD1 covers 7 bases. Germline V lookup: CDR1 SGHDT, CDR2 YYEEEE. V lost 6 bases to trimming and J lost 0 bases; unmatched junction nucleotides: 6. The CDR3 loop spans 14 amino acids. CDR3 in amino acids: CASTGTESSYEQYF. The CDR3 region has the DNA TGTGCCAGCACAGGGACAGAGAGCTCCTACGAGCAGTACTTC.

This chain joins TRBV20-1 and TRBJ1-1, with TRBD1 matching over 7 bases. V shed 3 bases, J shed 1 base, and the junction held 11 bases outside the gene matches. Germline lookup yields CDR1 DFQATT and CDR2 SNEGSKA (reference sequence). The CDR3 runs 16 residues. CDR3 sequence reads: CSASPHRGISNTEAFF. The CDR3 coding sequence is TGCAGTGCTAGTCCCCACAGGGGAATCTCGAACACTGAAGCTTTCTTT.

The chain combines TRBV2 with TRBJ1-1; D unresolved. Germline CDR1 and CDR2: SNHLY and FYNNEI. This CDR3 is built from 13 residues. The V gene lost 2 bases and the J gene lost 5 bases, with 9 bases spanning the gap. CDR3 loop: CASSETRETEAFF. In DNA form, the CDR3 reads TGTGCCAGCAGTGAAACAAGGGAGACTGAAGCTTTCTTT.

The chain is built from TRBV5-1 and TRBJ2-7; 7 bases align to TRBD2. Losses at the gene ends were 3 bases for V and 3 bases for J; bases not matched to a gene: 6. CDR1 and CDR2 (germline): SGHRS, YFSETQ. This CDR3 spans 14 amino acids. DNA for the CDR3: TGCGCCAGCAGCTCCCGGGGGGTTGGCTACGAGCAGTACTTC. This encodes CASSSRGVGYEQYF.

This clone was recorded once. The chain carries TRBV6-2 or TRBV6-3 and TRBJ2-7; D unclear. Germline CDR1 is MNHEY and CDR2 is SVGEGT. The CDR3 is made up of 13 amino acids. V lost 4 bases and J 3 bases, leaving 10 bases between the germline ends. CDR3 amino acids: CASSSTRNYEQYF. The CDR3 DNA reads as TGTGCCAGCAGTTCGACAAGGAACTACGAGCAGTACTTC.

This chain joins TRBV5-4 and TRBJ2-7, with 11 bases fitting TRBD1. The CDR3 covers 15 residues. J lost 3 bases, V lost 2 bases, and 4 bases had no gene match. Germline V gene lookup returns CDR1 SGHNT and CDR2 YYREEE (reference sequence). The CDR3 coding sequence is TGTGCCAGCAGCTTAATCGGGACAGGGGGCTACGAGCAGTACTTC. Translating it yields CASSLIGTGGYEQYF.

J is TRBJ1-6 and V is TRBV29-1; D gene unclear. The V gene's germline CDR1 is SQVTM and CDR2 ANQGSEA. The CDR3 runs to 15 residues. V lost 6 bases, J lost 0 bases, and 12 bases lay in between. The CDR3 region has the DNA TGCAGCGTGAGGACCGAGAGCTCCTATAATTCACCCCTCCACTTT. It is translated as CSVRTESSYNSPLHF.

The gene calls are TRBV7-2 and TRBJ2-5, with no clear D. CDR1 is SGHTA, CDR2 FQGNSA, per germline. V shed 2 bases and J shed 4 bases, with 14 bases lying between them. This CDR3 contains 15 residues. CDR3 bases: TGTGCCAGCAGCTTAACCTCCCTCGTGGGAGAGACCCAGTACTTC. Amino acid sequence: CASSLTSLVGETQYF.

The chain joins TRBV5-1 to TRBJ2-3, with a weak D call TRBD2 (5 bases). The CDR3 is 15 amino acids. V lost 1 base, J lost 2 bases, and 11 bases lay in between. Germline V lookup: CDR1 SGHRS, CDR2 YFSETQ. The DNA of the CDR3 is TGCGCCAGCAGCTTGATTAGCGAGCCCACAGATACGCAGTATTTT. It encodes CASSLISEPTDTQYF.